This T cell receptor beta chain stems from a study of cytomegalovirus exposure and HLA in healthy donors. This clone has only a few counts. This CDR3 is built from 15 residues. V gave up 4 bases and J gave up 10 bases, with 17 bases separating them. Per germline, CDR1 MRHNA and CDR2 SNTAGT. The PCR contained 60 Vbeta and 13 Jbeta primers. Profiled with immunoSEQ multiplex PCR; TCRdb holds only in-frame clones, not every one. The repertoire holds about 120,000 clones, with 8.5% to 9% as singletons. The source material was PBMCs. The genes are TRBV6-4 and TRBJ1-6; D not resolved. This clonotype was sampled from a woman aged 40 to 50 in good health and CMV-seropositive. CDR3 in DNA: TGTGCCAGCAGTGGATCACCTGGAGGGCAATCACCCCTCCACTTT. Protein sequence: CASSGSPGGQSPLHF.